This T cell receptor (beta chain) was sequenced for a study of control samples from healthy donors and cancer patients. TCRdb's table, derived via immunoSEQ multiplex PCR, lists solely in-frame clones and lacks some. The sample lists roughly 130,000 clones; just under 95% were seen once. Trimming stripped 1 base from V and 7 bases from J, with 19 bases between. This CDR3 has 17 amino acids. Germline V gene lookup returns CDR1 SGHVS and CDR2 FQNEAQ. Sequenced sample: blood. The TCR originated in a man aged 25-45 years in good health. The chain couples TRBV7-8 to TRBJ1-4; maybe TRBD1 (5 bases). Here the CDR3 reads CASSLVPWGGAVEKLFF. The CDR3 nucleotides read TGTGCCAGCAGCTTAGTTCCTTGGGGAGGGGCTGTTGAAAAACTGTTTTTT.